This T cell receptor beta chain emerged from a study of Ad26.COV2.S vaccination and SARS-CoV-2 variants. Turning to the study itself: Intramuscular Ad26.COV2.S at 5x10^10 or 1x10^11 viral particles. Study conclusions and caveats: Substantial breadth in spike-specific CD8+ and CD4+ T cell responses was reportedly seen after vaccination.

The CDR3 loop spans 13 amino acids. The germline CDR1 and CDR2 sequences are SGHTA and FQGTGA. V was pared by 1 base and J by 7 bases, with 9 bases between. Sequencing used immunoSEQ multiplex PCR; TCRdb keeps in-frame clones, though not all of them. The sample shows approximately 480,000 clones, around nine tenths of them seen only once. To note about this clone: Antigen unknown.

As for treatment: approximately 18 received Ad26.COV2.S at low or high dose, single or two shots; about 5 received placebo; per-sample allocation not given. Collection of the samples took place on day 63 after the first injection of vaccine or placebo. The donor was a Boston adult aged 18-55 years. This material consisted of peripheral blood, taken in a trial of Ad26.COV2.S vaccine versus placebo. The sequence derives from a person between 18 and 59 years old who received the Ad26.COV2.S COVID-19 vaccine or a placebo. This chain links TRBV7-3 with TRBJ2-3; D uncertain. CDR3 protein: CASSLKTLYTQYF. The CDR3 bases are TGTGCCAGCAGCTTAAAGACCCTCTATACGCAGTATTTT.